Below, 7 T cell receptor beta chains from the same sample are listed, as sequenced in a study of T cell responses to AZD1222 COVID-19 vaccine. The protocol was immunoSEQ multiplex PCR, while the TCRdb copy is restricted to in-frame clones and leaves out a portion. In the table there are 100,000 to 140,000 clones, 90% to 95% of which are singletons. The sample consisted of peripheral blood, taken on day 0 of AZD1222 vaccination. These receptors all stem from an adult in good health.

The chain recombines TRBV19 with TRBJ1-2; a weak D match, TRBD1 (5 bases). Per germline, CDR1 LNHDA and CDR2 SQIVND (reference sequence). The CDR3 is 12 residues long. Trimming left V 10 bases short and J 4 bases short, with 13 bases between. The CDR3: CATEDSPYGYTF. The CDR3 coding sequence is TGTGCCACTGAAGACAGCCCCTATGGCTACACCTTC. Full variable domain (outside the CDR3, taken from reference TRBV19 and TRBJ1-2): DGGITQSPKYLFRKEGQNVTLSCEQNLNHDAMYWYRQDPGQGLRLIYYSQIVNDFQKGDIAEGYSVSREKKESFPLTVTSAQKNPTAFYLCATEDSPYGYTFGSGTRLTVV.

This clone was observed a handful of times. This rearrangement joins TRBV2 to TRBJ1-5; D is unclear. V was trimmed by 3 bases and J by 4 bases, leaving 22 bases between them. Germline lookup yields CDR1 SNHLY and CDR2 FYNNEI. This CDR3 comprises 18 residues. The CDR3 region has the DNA TGTGCCAGCAGTGATGATTGGGTTCCCTATGGGCGGAATCAGCCCCAGCATTTT. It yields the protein CASSDDWVPYGRNQPQHF.

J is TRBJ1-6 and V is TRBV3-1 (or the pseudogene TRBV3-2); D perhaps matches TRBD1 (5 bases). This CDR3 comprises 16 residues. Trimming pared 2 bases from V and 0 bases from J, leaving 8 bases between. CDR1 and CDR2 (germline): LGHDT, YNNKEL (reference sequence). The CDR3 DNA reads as TGTGCCAGCAGCCAATATCAGGGCTCCTATAATTCACCCCTCCACTTT. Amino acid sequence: CASSQYQGSYNSPLHF.

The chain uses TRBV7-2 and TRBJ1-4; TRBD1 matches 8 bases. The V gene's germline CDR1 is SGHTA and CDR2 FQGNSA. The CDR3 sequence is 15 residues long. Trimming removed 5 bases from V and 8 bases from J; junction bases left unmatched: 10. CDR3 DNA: TGTGCCAGCAGCCCCGGACAGGGTTCATACGAAAAACTGTTTTTT. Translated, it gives CASSPGQGSYEKLFF.

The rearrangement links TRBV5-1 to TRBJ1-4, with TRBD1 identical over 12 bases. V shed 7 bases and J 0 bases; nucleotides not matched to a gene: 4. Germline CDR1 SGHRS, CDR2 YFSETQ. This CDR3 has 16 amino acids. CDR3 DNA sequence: TGCGCCAGCCACCGGGACAGGGGGCCAACTAATGAAAAACTGTTTTTT. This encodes CASHRDRGPTNEKLFF.

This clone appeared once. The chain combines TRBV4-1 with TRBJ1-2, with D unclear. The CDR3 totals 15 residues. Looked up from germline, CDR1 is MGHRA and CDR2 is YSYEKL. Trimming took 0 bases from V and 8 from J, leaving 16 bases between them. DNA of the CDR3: TGCGCCAGCAGCCAAGATGGGCGGCTATCGGGAGGCTACACCTTC. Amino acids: CASSQDGRLSGGYTF.

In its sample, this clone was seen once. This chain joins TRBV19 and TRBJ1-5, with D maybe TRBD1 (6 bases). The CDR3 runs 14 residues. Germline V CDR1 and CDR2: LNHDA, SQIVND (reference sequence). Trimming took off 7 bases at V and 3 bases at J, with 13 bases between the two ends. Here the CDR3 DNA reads TGTGCCAGTAAAAATAGACAGGACAATCAGCCCCAGCATTTT. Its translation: CASKNRQDNQPQHF. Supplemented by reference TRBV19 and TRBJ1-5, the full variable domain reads DGGITQSPKYLFRKEGQNVTLSCEQNLNHDAMYWYRQDPGQGLRLIYYSQIVNDFQKGDIAEGYSVSREKKESFPLTVTSAQKNPTAFYLCASKNRQDNQPQHFGDGTRLSIL.